This T cell receptor beta chain was retrieved from a study of human thymus T cells. Overall study results and limits: In unrelated individuals, thymic repertoires overlapped highly, according to related research. In thymic and blood repertoires alike, V and J usage looked biased.

Some clones are missing from TCRdb's copy, which holds only in-frame ones; the method was immunoSEQ multiplex PCR. The table includes some 120,000 clones, around 94% detected once. Resections from corrective heart surgery provided thymus tissue. Healthy Finnish infants undergoing corrective surgery for congenital heart defects provided the donor material. Concerning this clone: Its antigen remains unknown.

The CDR3 consists of 13 residues. Per the germline V gene, CDR1 is GTSNPN and CDR2 is SVGIG (reference sequence). Trimming took off 2 bases at V and 3 bases at J, with 8 bases between the two ends. The sample consisted of thymus tissue. This chain uses TRBV30 with TRBJ1-5; D gene uncertain. The sequence derives from a boy under two years old with a congenital heart defect but otherwise immunologically healthy. The CDR3 coding sequence is TGTGCCTGGAGTACCCACTCCAATCAGCCCCAGCATTTT. It specifies CAWSTHSNQPQHF.